Below, 32 T cell receptor beta chains from the same sample are listed, as sequenced in a study of identical twins. A single record per CDR3 protein comes from TCRdb applying MiXCR to the 5' RACE reads. This sample yields a few hundred thousand distinct CDR3 sequences, of which 9.6% are seen a single time; around 3.1% belongs to the top ten. This sample was shared with a second study, whose subject was yellow fever vaccine responses in identical twins.

Sequenced sample: PBMCs. These receptors were obtained from a woman aged 18-29 years in good health.

This clonotype came up many times. The chain joins TRBV27 to TRBJ1-5; D remains unclear. The CDR3 covers 14 residues. Germline values: CDR1 MNHEY, CDR2 SMNVEV (reference sequence). Trimming took 5 bases from V and 5 from J, leaving 13 bases between them. CDR3 DNA sequence: TGTGCCAGCAGTCCAAAGGATGCTGATCAGCCCCAGCATTTT. Its protein is CASSPKDADQPQHF.

This clonotype has ten or more counts. The chain has TRBV5-1 and TRBJ1-1; the D gene is possibly TRBD1 (6 bases). The CDR3 runs to 15 residues. CDR1 is SGHRS and CDR2 is YFSETQ in the germline V gene. V lost 2 bases to trimming and J lost 5 bases, with 16 bases between them. CDR3: CASSFAIGQSTEAFF. DNA of the CDR3: TGCGCCAGCAGCTTCGCAATTGGACAGAGTACTGAAGCTTTCTTT.

Only a few counts were recorded for this clonotype. The J gene is TRBJ2-2, the V gene TRBV10-3; no clear D gene. Germline V CDR1 and CDR2: ENHRY, SYGVKD. V was clipped by 7 bases and J by 0 bases, with 9 bases between them. This CDR3 has 14 amino acids. The CDR3 DNA sequence: TGTGCCATCACCGCCGTTTCGAACACCGGGGAGCTGTTTTTT. Residues: CAITAVSNTGELFF.

This clonotype was seen a handful of times. This rearrangement joins TRBV28 to TRBJ1-2, with D maybe TRBD1 (5 bases). The CDR3 has 12 amino acids. The V end was cut by 3 bases, the J end by 8 bases, with 10 bases between. CDR1 and CDR2 (germline): MDHEN, SYDVKM. The CDR3 bases are TGTGCCAGCAGTTTTGGGGGGTTGGGCTACACCTTC. Encoded protein: CASSFGGLGYTF.

The chain employs TRBV29-1 and TRBJ2-5, with 9 bases identical to TRBD2. Trimming took 4 bases from V and 4 from J; bases not matched to a gene: 4. The CDR3 is made up of 13 amino acids. Germline V gives CDR1 SQVTM, CDR2 ANQGSEA. The CDR3: CSVVAGVPETQYF. The CDR3 bases are TGCAGCGTTGTAGCGGGAGTCCCAGAGACCCAGTACTTC.

This clonotype was seen more than once but under ten times. V and J are TRBV5-6 and TRBJ2-2; D is unclear. CDR1 and CDR2 (germline): SGHDT, YYEEEE. The CDR3 is 17 residues long. The V gene lost 0 bases and the J gene lost 0 bases, with 12 bases spanning the gap. Here the CDR3 reads CASSLDFDITNTGELFF. The CDR3 DNA is TGTGCCAGCAGCTTGGATTTTGACATAACGAACACCGGGGAGCTGTTTTTT.

This clonotype came up many times. This chain uses TRBV10-3 with TRBJ2-1; 10 bases line up with TRBD2. The CDR3 is 16 residues long. The J segment lost 8 bases and the V segment lost 6 bases, leaving 13 bases of the junction unmatched. Germline values: CDR1 ENHRY, CDR2 SYGVKD. CDR3 sequence (DNA): TGTGCCATCAGCCCAAAAGCGGGGGGGCCGTTCGATGAGCAGTTCTTC. As protein: CAISPKAGGPFDEQFF.

The J gene is TRBJ2-5, the V gene TRBV30; TRBD1 matches at 7 bases. The length of the CDR3 is 13 residues. Losses at the gene ends were 3 bases for V and 3 bases for J; bases not matched to a gene: 4. CDR1 is GTSNPN, CDR2 SVGIG, per germline (reference sequence). CDR3 sequence reads: CAWRGTEKETQYF. The CDR3 nucleotides are TGTGCCTGGAGAGGGACAGAGAAAGAGACCCAGTACTTC.

Only a few counts were recorded for this clonotype. The chain couples TRBV6-6 to TRBJ2-7, with D possibly being TRBD1 or TRBD2 (7 bases each). The CDR3 has 14 amino acids. Germline values: CDR1 MNHNY, CDR2 SVGAGI (reference sequence). V gave up 7 bases and J gave up 3 bases, with 16 bases separating them. Here the CDR3 DNA reads TGTGCCAGCACATTATCCAGGGGGGGCTACGAGCAGTACTTC. As protein: CASTLSRGGYEQYF.

The J gene is TRBJ2-7, the V gene TRBV4-2; TRBD1 or TRBD2 may be the D gene (5 bases each). V was clipped by 0 bases and J by 1 base, with 16 bases between them. Germline V gene data show CDR1 as LGHNA and CDR2 as YNFKEQ. The CDR3 extends over 17 amino acids. DNA for the CDR3: TGTGCCAGCAGCCAAGATCATGGGGACCGACTATCCTACGAGCAGTACTTC. Its translation is CASSQDHGDRLSYEQYF.

This chain links TRBV7-3 with TRBJ2-7; the match to TRBD2 covers 8 bases. This CDR3 spans 15 amino acids. V shed 2 bases, J shed 3 bases, and the junction held 6 bases outside the gene matches. In germline, CDR1 is SGHTA, CDR2 FQGTGA. CDR3 in DNA: TGTGCCAGCAGCTTAGGCCTAGCGGGCCACTACGAGCAGTACTTC. Translated, it gives CASSLGLAGHYEQYF.

This clonotype was found a few times. J is TRBJ2-7 and V is TRBV25-1; unclear D gene. The germline V and J ends were trimmed by 2 bases and 3 bases, with 8 bases remaining between them. The CDR3 extends over 13 amino acids. CDR1 is MGHDK, CDR2 SYGVNS, per germline. For the CDR3, the DNA is TGTGCCAGCAGTGAAGGTTATGACTACGAGCAGTACTTC. This encodes CASSEGYDYEQYF.

This clonotype has only a few counts. This chain links TRBV4-1 with TRBJ2-5; 7 positions agree with TRBD2. This CDR3 is built from 16 residues. Germline lookup yields CDR1 MGHRA and CDR2 YSYEKL. The trim removed 2 bases at V and 0 bases at J, leaving 6 bases unmatched. The CDR3 here is CASSQRAAGDQETQYF. CDR3 DNA sequence: TGCGCCAGCAGCCAACGGGCGGCGGGAGACCAAGAGACCCAGTACTTC.

This clonotype has a count of ten or more. This chain uses TRBV3-1 with TRBJ2-3; D might be TRBD2 (6 bases). From germline, CDR1 is LGHDT and CDR2 YNNKEL (reference sequence). Trimming stripped 2 bases from V and 3 bases from J, with 12 bases between. The CDR3 totals 15 residues. In nucleotides, the CDR3 is TGTGCCAGCAGCCAACTGGGAGGTGGAACAGATACGCAGTATTTT. This gives the protein CASSQLGGGTDTQYF.

The CDR3 is CASSAPTAHQETQYF. The DNA of the CDR3 is TGTGCCAGCAGCGCCCCGACAGCCCACCAAGAGACCCAGTACTTC. The chain employs TRBV12-3 or TRBV12-4 and TRBJ2-5; TRBD1 might be the D (5 bases). V dropped 6 bases and J dropped 0 bases, with 14 bases sitting between them. This CDR3 contains 15 residues.

This clonotype showed up many times. The V gene is TRBV29-1, the J gene TRBJ1-2; 7 positions agree with TRBD1. This CDR3 is 14 amino acids long. V was pared by 4 bases and J by 4 bases, with 9 bases of the junction left unmatched. CDR1 SQVTM and CDR2 ANQGSEA come from the germline V gene. CDR3 in amino acids: CSVGKRQGGYGYTF. In nucleotides, the CDR3 is TGCAGCGTTGGAAAAAGACAGGGCGGCTATGGCTACACCTTC.

This clonotype was observed a few times. V and J are TRBV7-2 and TRBJ2-5; no reliable D call. Germline CDR1 and CDR2: SGHTA and FQGNSA. With 4 bases removed from V and 5 bases from J, the gap between germline ends came to 11 bases. The CDR3 is 13 residues long. Here the CDR3 DNA reads TGTGCCAGCAGCTCGGCAGGTTTGGAGACCCAGTACTTC. Translating gives CASSSAGLETQYF.

The rearrangement uses TRBV15 and TRBJ2-2, with D possibly matching TRBD2 (6 bases). The ends were cut back, 2 bases at V and 6 bases at J, with 19 bases in the middle. This CDR3 spans 17 amino acids. CDR1 is LNHNV, CDR2 YYDKDF, per germline (reference sequence). The CDR3 loop reads CATSRYRVIAESGELFF. CDR3 DNA: TGTGCCACCAGCAGATATCGGGTTATAGCGGAGTCCGGGGAGCTGTTTTTT.

J is TRBJ1-4 and V is TRBV15; D is ambiguous. V lost 1 base, J lost 0 bases, and 9 bases lay in between. The CDR3 has 16 amino acids. CDR1 and CDR2 from the germline V gene are LNHNV and YYDKDF (reference sequence). This chain's CDR3 is CATSRGAGSTNEKLFF. CDR3 nucleotide sequence: TGTGCCACCAGCAGAGGGGCAGGATCAACTAATGAAAAACTGTTTTTT.

The rearrangement uses TRBV29-1 and TRBJ2-1; D perhaps matches TRBD2 (6 bases). Trimming shortened V by 4 bases and J by 4 bases, and 14 bases separated the two germline ends. CDR3 length: 14 amino acids. CDR1 and CDR2 (germline): SQVTM, ANQGSEA. The CDR3 spells CSVGGVLGYNEQFF. DNA for the CDR3: TGCAGCGTTGGCGGGGTGCTTGGTTACAATGAGCAGTTCTTC.

This clonotype was recorded many times. V and J are TRBV5-1 and TRBJ2-1; D gene ambiguous. The CDR3 spans 12 residues. V was cut by 0 bases and J by 9 bases, with 7 bases left in between. Germline V gives CDR1 SGHRS, CDR2 YFSETQ. The CDR3 loop reads CASSLVGLEQFF. CDR3 in DNA: TGCGCCAGCAGCTTGGTAGGGCTTGAGCAGTTCTTC.

In regard to this clonotype: One base away lies a much larger clone, so this may be a sequencing read error. The chain joins TRBV12-3 or TRBV12-4 to TRBJ2-3; weak D call: TRBD2 (5 bases). The CDR3 totals 16 residues. V was clipped by 3 bases and J by 3 bases, with 16 bases between them. The CDR3 nucleotides read TGTGCCAGCAGTTTGGGTACCGGGATAGGGACAGATACGCAGTATTTT. Translated, it gives CASSLGTGIGTDTQYF.

A few counts support this clonotype. This chain joins TRBV6-1 and TRBJ2-7, with TRBD1 identical over 8 bases. Germline values: CDR1 MNHNS, CDR2 SASEGT. With V trimmed by 5 bases and J by 3 bases, 9 bases remained unmatched. The CDR3 is 15 residues long. The CDR3 DNA sequence: TGTGCCAGCAGTCCTGGGACAGGTTTCTTCTACGAGCAGTACTTC. Residues: CASSPGTGFFYEQYF.

This clonotype was picked up a small number of times. The chain is built from TRBV18 and TRBJ1-1; 9 positions match TRBD1. Germline CDR1 reads KGHSH; CDR2 reads LQKENI. The CDR3 is 15 residues long. V gave up 3 bases and J gave up 5 bases; unmatched junction bases: 7. The CDR3 DNA reads TGTGCCAGCTCACCGATCCGACAGGGGGTAACTGAAGCTTTCTTT. Its translation is CASSPIRQGVTEAFF.

CDR3 region: CASGLAGFYEQYF. CDR3 bases: TGTGCTAGTGGTTTAGCTGGGTTCTACGAGCAGTACTTC. The V gene is TRBV12-5, the J gene TRBJ2-7; D is undetermined. Germline loops: CDR1 LGHNT, CDR2 FRNRAP. CDR3 length: 13 amino acids. The ends were cut back, 3 bases at V and 3 bases at J, with 9 bases in the middle.

This clonotype has ten or more counts. The rearrangement links TRBV7-6 to TRBJ2-5; no firm D call. Deletions cut 5 bases from V and 5 bases from J, with 12 bases between. CDR1 SGHVS and CDR2 FNYEAQ come from the germline V gene. The CDR3 consists of 13 residues. The CDR3 DNA is TGTGCCAGCAGCCGCGATAGTTGGGAGACCCAGTACTTC. Protein sequence: CASSRDSWETQYF.

The chain links TRBV10-3 to TRBJ1-1; TRBD1 agrees at 10 bases. There are 17 residues in the CDR3. V gave up 5 bases and J gave up 7 bases; unmatched junction bases: 16. Per germline, CDR1 ENHRY and CDR2 SYGVKD. The CDR3 nucleotides read TGTGCCATCAGTACGGGGGGCTCCGGGACAGGGGCAGGTGAAGCTTTCTTT. It translates to CAISTGGSGTGAGEAFF.

The V gene is TRBV6-1, the J gene TRBJ2-3; D unclear. Trimming left V 1 base short and J 3 bases short, with 5 bases between. Germline CDR1 and CDR2: MNHNS and SASEGT. The CDR3 covers 13 residues. CDR3 in DNA: TGTGCCAGCAGTGAAGAGTGGACAGATACGCAGTATTTT. This codes for CASSEEWTDTQYF.

The CDR3 coding sequence is TGCAGCGTAATGTCGGGGGGCCGTTCCTACGAGCAGTACTTC. Protein product: CSVMSGGRSYEQYF. The V call is TRBV29-1, the J call TRBJ2-7; D might be TRBD2 (7 bases). V was shortened by 6 bases and J by 1 base, with 16 bases between the two germline ends. This CDR3 spans 14 amino acids. From germline, CDR1 is SQVTM and CDR2 ANQGSEA.

V is TRBV28 and J is TRBJ2-3, with unresolved D. The CDR3 runs 13 residues. Germline assignment: CDR1 MDHEN and CDR2 SYDVKM. V was shortened by 10 bases and J by 4 bases, with 15 bases between the two germline ends. Written as DNA, the CDR3 is TGTGCCACTTTCAGAACGTGGGCAGATACGCAGTATTTT. Translated: CATFRTWADTQYF.

In its sample, this clonotype was seen a few times. The V call is TRBV7-2, the J call TRBJ2-5; 9 bases are shared with TRBD2. V gave up 5 bases and J gave up 2 bases; unmatched junction bases: 9. CDR3 length equals 16 residues. The V gene's germline CDR1 is SGHTA and CDR2 FQGNSA. The CDR3 here is CASSISSGTQQETQYF. The CDR3, as DNA: TGTGCCAGCAGCATATCTAGCGGGACGCAGCAAGAGACCCAGTACTTC.

This clonotype has only a few counts. The CDR3 coding sequence is TGTGCCAGCAGCCAAGATATAGCGGGAGACACCGGGGAGCTGTTTTTT. Translation: CASSQDIAGDTGELFF. The V call is TRBV3-1, the J call TRBJ2-2; 9 bases map to TRBD2. V shed 0 bases, J shed 3 bases, and the junction held 2 bases outside the gene matches. The CDR3 is 16 residues long. CDR1 is LGHDT and CDR2 is YNNKEL in the germline V gene (reference sequence).